This T cell receptor (beta chain) stems from a study of regulatory T cells in long-lasting Graves disease (dated by TCRdb to 2020 to 2023). Study-wide context: Persistent Graves' disease was defined as antithyroid drug treatment for over 5 years with persistently positive TSH receptor autoantibodies. In the clinical cohort, patients with persistent Graves' disease had used antithyroid drugs for an average of about 9.3 years. A total of roughly 35 samples were covered by TCR sequencing, comprising some 13 persistent and around 20 newly diagnosed Graves' disease patients. The study was registered as a clinical trial and conducted in China. Persistent Graves' disease patients were compared with newly diagnosed Graves' disease patients by peripheral blood TCR sequencing and RNA sequencing. Overall study outcomes, separate from this receptor: Persistent disease showed preferential use of TRBV28, TRBJ1-2 and TRBJ2-5, whereas newly diagnosed disease favored TRBV20-1 and TRBJ2-1. Compared with newly diagnosed patients, patients with persistent Graves' disease had lower TCR Shannon entropy and fewer highly expanded clones, which suggests clonal expansion. The authors noted that the small sample size was a limitation that may lower accuracy. Peripheral blood alone was examined, since thyroid tissue, which constituted the primary lesion, could not be accessed. More public clonotypes were shared among persistent patients (roughly 3,000) than among newly diagnosed patients (966). Sequencing and analysis were restricted to the TCR beta chain.

The library relied on multiplex PCR. The instrument given in TCRdb is Illumina HiSeq 4000. CDR3 regions were amplified by Arm-PCR with iRepertoire HTBI primers to construct TCR beta libraries. PCR products were gel purified before sequencing. As for the original processing: Gene usage analysis of CDR3 amino acid clonotypes used the 62 TRBV and around 13 TRBJ segments found across samples. COPE and FqMerger were used to merge filtered high-quality paired reads into contigs. Contigs were aligned with BLAST to IMGT TRBV, TRBD and TRBJ reference genes, and CDR3 was defined per IMGT. Any clonotype with a frequency above 0.1% was classified as a highly expanded clone. Shannon entropy was used to measure repertoire diversity, and the Gini coefficient was used to measure V-J evenness. A clonotype found in more than one individual was treated as public. The public reads were reanalyzed by TCRdb: fastp trimming at Q25, MiXCR alignment, in-frame beta chains only. Rows matching on CDR3 protein sequence are summarized as one entry with the most common DNA and genes. TCRdb's processing, not the authors', yielded these V and J calls. Present in this sample are 500,000 to 800,000 distinct CDR3 sequences, 30% of which were seen just once. The ten largest clones represent roughly 41% of the sample.

The time point label, read with the paper, signifies: persistent/refractory GD, antithyroid drugs over 5 years with positive TRAb. For both TCR sequencing and RNA sequencing, RNA was extracted from PBMCs in TRIzol. Graves' disease was diagnosed according to American Thyroid Association guidelines. Recruitment of patients was carried out at an endocrinology department in Xi'an, China. Each patient gave 7.5 to 10 milliliters of peripheral blood, collected in an EDTA anticoagulant tube. Ficoll Paque Plus density gradient separation was used to isolate PBMCs, and no further T cell sorting was performed. An Agilent 2100 Bioanalyzer and agarose gel were used to assess RNA quality, and a NanoDrop 2000 was used to measure RNA concentration. From V the trimming removes 5 bases and from J it removes 4 bases, while the gene matches leave 12 bases of the junction unaccounted for. The CDR3 measures 16 amino acids from cysteine to phenylalanine. The kept DNA is CDR3 alone, 48 bases in frame from the first base.

To note about this clonotype: What antigen it recognizes has not been identified. No base quality values were provided; no much bigger clone lies one nucleotide off.

The sequences come from peripheral blood mononuclear cells (PBMCs), collected when the disease was refractory, from a patient treated with antithyroid drugs. The chain uses TRBV12-3 or TRBV12-4 and TRBJ2-7; TRBD2 fits 9 bases in the junction. The clonotype originates from a female donor with Graves disease. The CDR3 reads CASSLRGSGGSYEQYF. The sequence in DNA is TGTGCCAGCAGTCTAAGGGGCAGCGGGGGGAGTTACGAGCAGTACTTC.